One T cell receptor (beta chain) is described in this entry. The antigen remains undetermined. CDR1 is SEHNR and CDR2 is FQNEAQ in the germline V gene (reference sequence). CDR3 size: 18 residues. V shed 0 bases, J shed 0 bases, and the junction held 5 bases outside the gene matches. This entry comes from a study of T cell responses to AZD1222 COVID-19 vaccine. Points from the study as a whole: Spike as a whole was targeted by vaccine-associated CD4 TCRs, dominant at 160-218 and 743-854. Repertoire collection took place solely once the T cell response had peaked. At study baseline, merely several AZD1222 recipients were seropositive. Clonal diversity may have been underestimated in mostly white British donors.

The protocol was immunoSEQ multiplex PCR, while the TCRdb copy is restricted to in-frame clones and leaves out a portion. The sample consists of about 100,000 clones, 70% to 90% of them appearing once. The clonotype comes from an adult in good health. The sample was peripheral blood, taken on day 0 of AZD1222 vaccination. V is TRBV7-9 and J is TRBJ2-6; 7 bases line up with TRBD1. The CDR3 here is CASSLAPGQSSGANVLTF. The CDR3 region has the DNA TGTGCCAGCAGCTTAGCACCGGGACAGAGCTCTGGGGCCAACGTCCTGACTTTC.